This paragraph covers one T cell receptor (beta chain) sequence. This specimen belongs to a study of blood T cell repertoires in COVID-19. TCRdb's table, derived via immunoSEQ multiplex PCR, lists solely in-frame clones and lacks some. The data contain 130,000 or so clones, roughly 82% of them seen just once; the ten biggest clones take up about 12%. This CDR3 comprises 15 residues. The germline gives CDR1 LNHDA, CDR2 SQIVND (reference sequence). The V end was cut by 1 base, the J end by 4 bases, with 11 bases between. The chain carries TRBV19 and TRBJ1-5, with a tentative D call TRBD1 (6 bases). The TCR was taken from a human donor in a cohort sampled during active COVID-19. The specimen was peripheral blood. CDR3 nucleotides: TGTGCCAGTAGTATAGCGAACAGGGAGAATCAGCCCCAGCATTTT. It yields the protein CASSIANRENQPQHF.